This TCR beta chain was identified during a study of T cell responses to AZD1222 COVID-19 vaccine. There are 16 residues in the CDR3. Germline V gives CDR1 KGHSH, CDR2 LQKENI. Trimming took 3 bases from V and 3 from J, leaving 17 bases between them. Profiled with immunoSEQ multiplex PCR; TCRdb holds only in-frame clones, not every one. This sample has 150,000 to 200,000 clones, with 92% found just once. This TCR came from an adult who received the AZD1222 COVID-19 vaccine. The starting material was peripheral blood, obtained 28 days after the second AZD1222 dose. The chain has TRBV18 and TRBJ1-2, with D possibly matching TRBD1 (6 bases). CDR3 DNA sequence: TGTGCCAGCTCACCCCTTATCGGGGGCGAGGACTATGGCTACACCTTC. Protein: CASSPLIGGEDYGYTF.